Listed below are T cell receptor beta chains from one sample, sequenced in a study of blood T cell repertoires in COVID-19. Data came from immunoSEQ multiplex PCR; TCRdb stores just in-frame clones and leaves some out. The table records 150,000 to 200,000 clones, roughly nine tenths of them present only once. The specimen sequenced was peripheral blood. The receptors originated from a woman aged 55-69 years with COVID-19, enrolled during active disease. Each CDR3 is given with its conserved first and last residue. Fields, in order: clone size, D gene, V gene, J gene, CDR3 protein, CDR3 DNA. The D gene is left open where the match is weak. Clone size is stated in some rows and not others, as once, few, many or a class when expanded.

NA	TRBD2	TRBV7-2	TRBJ2-3	CASSLELAGVTNTQYF	TGTGCCAGCAGCTTAGAGCTAGCGGGAGTTACGAATACGCAGTATTTT
NA	TRBD2	TRBV19	TRBJ2-5	CASSRGSGRARKETQYF	TGTGCCAGTAGTAGGGGGAGCGGGAGGGCCAGGAAGGAGACCCAGTACTTC
NA	TRBD2	TRBV7-9	TRBJ2-7	CASSSSGRAYEQYF	TGTGCCAGCAGCTCTAGCGGGAGGGCCTACGAGCAGTACTTC
NA	TRBD1	TRBV19	TRBJ1-3	CASGTGFGNTIYF	TGTGCCTCGGGGACAGGTTTTGGAAACACCATATATTTT
once	TRBD2	TRBV5-4	TRBJ2-1	CASSPGLAAYNEQFF	TGTGCCAGCAGTCCGGGACTAGCGGCTTACAATGAGCAGTTCTTC
NA	NA	TRBV12-3/TRBV12-4	TRBJ1-1	CASLDRPNTEAFF	TGTGCCAGTTTAGACAGGCCAAACACTGAAGCTTTCTTT
NA	NA	TRBV30	TRBJ2-1	CAWISARTIPYNEQFF	TGTGCCTGGATTTCCGCCAGGACAATCCCTTACAATGAGCAGTTCTTC
NA	NA	TRBV4-2	TRBJ2-5	CASSQGGVAGRRRHF	TGTGCCAGCAGCCAAGGGGGGGTTGCGGGGCGTCGGCGACACTTC
once	TRBD1	TRBV4-3	TRBJ1-2	CASSQDRQGRGYTF	TGCGCCAGCAGCCAAGATCGACAGGGGCGCGGCTACACCTTC
NA	TRBD2	TRBV3-1/TRBV3-2	TRBJ2-2	CASSRNPGTSGETVRTGELFF	TGTGCCAGCAGCCGAAACCCCGGGACTAGCGGGGAGACGGTAAGGACCGGGGAGCTGTTTTTT
NA	NA	TRBV24-1	TRBJ1-2	CATSDLNSGGGYTF	TGTGCCACCAGTGATTTAAACAGTGGAGGTGGCTACACCTTC
once	NA	TRBV11-1	TRBJ2-3	CASRALTGTQYF	TGTGCCAGCAGAGCATTGACAGGCACGCAGTATTTT
NA	NA	TRBV30	TRBJ1-6	CAWTGLDNSPLHF	TGTGCCTGGACAGGGTTAGATAATTCACCCCTCCACTTT
few	NA	TRBV7-3	TRBJ2-7	CASSSEPGLISYEQYF	TGTGCCAGCAGCTCCGAGCCGGGACTCATCTCCTACGAGCAGTACTTC
NA	NA	TRBV15	TRBJ1-1	CATSRDLGRGTEAFF	TGTGCCACCAGCAGAGATCTTGGACGGGGGACTGAAGCTTTCTTT
NA	TRBD1	TRBV5-1	TRBJ2-2	CASSLARTGGPGELFF	TGCGCCAGCAGCTTAGCCCGGACAGGGGGGCCCGGGGAGCTGTTTTTT
NA	NA	TRBV19	TRBJ1-5	CASSISVSNQPQHF	TGTGCCAGTAGTATATCAGTTAGCAATCAGCCCCAGCATTTT
once	NA	TRBV12-3/TRBV12-4	TRBJ1-2	CASSGAGEGYTF	TGTGCCAGCAGTGGGGCAGGGGAGGGCTACACCTTC
NA	NA	TRBV2	TRBJ1-1	CASREQGLANTEAFF	TGTGCCAGCAGGGAACAGGGTCTGGCGAACACTGAAGCTTTCTTT
NA	NA	TRBV5-8	TRBJ1-6	CARSQGTNSPLHF	TGTGCCAGGAGTCAGGGGACTAATTCACCCCTCCACTTT
NA	TRBD1	TRBV24-1	TRBJ2-7	CATSASPGQGGEQYF	TGTGCCACCAGTGCCTCCCCAGGACAGGGTGGGGAGCAGTACTTC
NA	TRBD2	TRBV11-3	TRBJ2-1	CASSQQGLAGSLDEQFF	TGTGCCAGCAGTCAACAGGGTCTAGCGGGGTCCTTGGATGAGCAGTTCTTC
once	TRBD2	TRBV9	TRBJ2-7	CASSVAGTSGYEQYF	TGTGCCAGCAGCGTAGCTGGGACTAGCGGGTACGAGCAGTACTTC
NA	TRBD1	TRBV24-1	TRBJ1-2	CATSDTTGGGYTF	TGTGCCACCAGTGATACGACAGGGGGAGGCTACACCTTC
NA	NA	TRBV3-1/TRBV3-2	TRBJ2-3	CASTRRGDTDTQYF	TGTGCCAGCACCCGCAGGGGGGACACAGATACGCAGTATTTT
NA	NA	TRBV6-5	TRBJ2-7	CASSLRASYEQYF	TGTGCCAGCAGTCTTCGAGCGTCCTACGAGCAGTACTTC